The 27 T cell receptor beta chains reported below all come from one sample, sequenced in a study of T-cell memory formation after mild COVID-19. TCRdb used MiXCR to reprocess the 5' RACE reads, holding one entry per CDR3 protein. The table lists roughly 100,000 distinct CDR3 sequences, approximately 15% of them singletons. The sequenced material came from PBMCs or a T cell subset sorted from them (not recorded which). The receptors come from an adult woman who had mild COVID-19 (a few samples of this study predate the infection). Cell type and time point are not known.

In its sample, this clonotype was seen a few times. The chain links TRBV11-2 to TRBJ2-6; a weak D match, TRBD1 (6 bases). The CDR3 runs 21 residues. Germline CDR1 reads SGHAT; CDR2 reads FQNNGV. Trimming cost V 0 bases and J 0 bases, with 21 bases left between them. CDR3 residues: CASSLDSWTAPFDSGANVLTF. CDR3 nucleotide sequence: TGTGCCAGCAGCTTAGACTCATGGACAGCCCCTTTCGACTCTGGGGCCAACGTCCTGACTTTC.

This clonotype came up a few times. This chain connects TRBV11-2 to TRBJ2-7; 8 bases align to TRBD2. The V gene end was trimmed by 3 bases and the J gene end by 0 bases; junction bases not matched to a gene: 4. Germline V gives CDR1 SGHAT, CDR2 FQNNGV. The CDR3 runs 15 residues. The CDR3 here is CASSFSGAGSYEQYF. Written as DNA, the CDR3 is TGTGCCAGCAGCTTTAGCGGGGCGGGCTCCTACGAGCAGTACTTC.

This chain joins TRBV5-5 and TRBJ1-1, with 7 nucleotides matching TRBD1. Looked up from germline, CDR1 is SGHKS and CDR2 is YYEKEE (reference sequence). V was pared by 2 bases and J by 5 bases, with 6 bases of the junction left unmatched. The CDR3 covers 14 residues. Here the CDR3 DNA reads TGTGCCAGCAGCTTATCTACAGGGGCGACTGAAGCTTTCTTT. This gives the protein CASSLSTGATEAFF.

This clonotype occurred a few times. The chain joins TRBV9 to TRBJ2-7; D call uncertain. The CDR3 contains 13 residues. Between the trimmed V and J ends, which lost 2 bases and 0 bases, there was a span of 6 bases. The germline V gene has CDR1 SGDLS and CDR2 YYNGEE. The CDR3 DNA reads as TGTGCCAGCAGCGTCGACAACTCCTACGAGCAGTACTTC. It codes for CASSVDNSYEQYF.

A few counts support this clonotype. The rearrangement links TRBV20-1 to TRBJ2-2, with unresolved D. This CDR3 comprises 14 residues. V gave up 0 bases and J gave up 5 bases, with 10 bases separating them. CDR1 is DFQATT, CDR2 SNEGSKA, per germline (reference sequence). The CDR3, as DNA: TGCAGTGCTAGAGATGGGATGGGAACCGGGGAGCTGTTTTTT. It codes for CSARDGMGTGELFF.

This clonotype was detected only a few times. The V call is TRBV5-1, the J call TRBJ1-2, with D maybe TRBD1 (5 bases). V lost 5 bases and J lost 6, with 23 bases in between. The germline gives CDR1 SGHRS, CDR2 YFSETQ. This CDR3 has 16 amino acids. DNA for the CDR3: TGCGCCAGCAGTTACCGGGCCCCCGGGCAGGGTGATGGCTACACCTTC. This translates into CASSYRAPGQGDGYTF.

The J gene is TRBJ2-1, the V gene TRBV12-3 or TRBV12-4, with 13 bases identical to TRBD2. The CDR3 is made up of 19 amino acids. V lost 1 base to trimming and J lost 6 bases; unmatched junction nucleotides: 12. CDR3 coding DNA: TGTGCCAGCAGTTTAGTGAGTTTCGGACTAGCGGGGGTAGTCAATGAGCAGTTCTTC. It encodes CASSLVSFGLAGVVNEQFF.

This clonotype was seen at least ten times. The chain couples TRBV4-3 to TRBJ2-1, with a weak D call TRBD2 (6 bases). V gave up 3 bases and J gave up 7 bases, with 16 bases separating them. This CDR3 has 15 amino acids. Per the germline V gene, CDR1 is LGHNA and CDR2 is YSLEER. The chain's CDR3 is CASSQSGMEGNEQFF. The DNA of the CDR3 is TGCGCCAGCAGCCAGTCCGGGATGGAGGGAAATGAGCAGTTCTTC.

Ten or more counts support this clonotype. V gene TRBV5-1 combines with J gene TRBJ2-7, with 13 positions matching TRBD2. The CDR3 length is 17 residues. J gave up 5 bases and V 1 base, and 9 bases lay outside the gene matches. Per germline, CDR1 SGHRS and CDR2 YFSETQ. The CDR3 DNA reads TGCGCCAGCAGCTTGACTAGCGGGGGGGCTTCTTTCCACGAGCAGTACTTC. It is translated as CASSLTSGGASFHEQYF.

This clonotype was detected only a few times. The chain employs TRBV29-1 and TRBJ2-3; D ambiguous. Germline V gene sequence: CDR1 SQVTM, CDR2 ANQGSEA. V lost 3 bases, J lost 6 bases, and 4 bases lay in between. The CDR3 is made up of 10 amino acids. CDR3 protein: CSVEGDTQYF. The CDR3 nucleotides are TGCAGCGTTGAGGGCGATACGCAGTATTTT.

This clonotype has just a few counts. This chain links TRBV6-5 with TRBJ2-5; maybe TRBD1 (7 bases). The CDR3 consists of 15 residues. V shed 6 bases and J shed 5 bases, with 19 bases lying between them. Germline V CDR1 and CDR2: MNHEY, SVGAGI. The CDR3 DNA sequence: TGTGCCAGCAGGATGGAAGACAGGGCGGGGGAGACCCAGTACTTC. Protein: CASRMEDRAGETQYF.

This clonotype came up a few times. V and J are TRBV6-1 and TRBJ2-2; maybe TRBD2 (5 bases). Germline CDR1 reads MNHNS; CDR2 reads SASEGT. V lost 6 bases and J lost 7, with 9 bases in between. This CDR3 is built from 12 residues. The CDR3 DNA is TGTGCCAGCAGCCAACGGGGCGGGGAGCTGTTTTTT. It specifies CASSQRGGELFF.

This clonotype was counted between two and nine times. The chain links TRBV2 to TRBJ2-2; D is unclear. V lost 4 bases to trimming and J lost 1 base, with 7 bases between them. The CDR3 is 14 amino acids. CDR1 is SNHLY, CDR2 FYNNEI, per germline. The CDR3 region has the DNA TGTGCCAGCAGTGCGTGGGAGAACACCGGGGAGCTGTTTTTT. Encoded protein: CASSAWENTGELFF.

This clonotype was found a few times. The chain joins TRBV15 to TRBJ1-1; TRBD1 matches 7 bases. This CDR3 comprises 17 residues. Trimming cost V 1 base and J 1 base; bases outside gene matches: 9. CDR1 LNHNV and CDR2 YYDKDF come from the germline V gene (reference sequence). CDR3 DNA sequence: TGTGCCACCAGCAGAGTTTACAGGGGAAGCGCGAACACTGAAGCTTTCTTT. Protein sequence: CATSRVYRGSANTEAFF.

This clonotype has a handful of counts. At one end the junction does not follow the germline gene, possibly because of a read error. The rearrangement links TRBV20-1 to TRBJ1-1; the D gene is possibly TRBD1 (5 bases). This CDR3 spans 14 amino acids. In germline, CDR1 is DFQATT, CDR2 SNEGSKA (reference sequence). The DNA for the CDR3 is TGCAGTGCTAGAAGACACAACCCGGACACTGAGGCTTTCTTT. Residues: CSARRHNPDTEAFF.

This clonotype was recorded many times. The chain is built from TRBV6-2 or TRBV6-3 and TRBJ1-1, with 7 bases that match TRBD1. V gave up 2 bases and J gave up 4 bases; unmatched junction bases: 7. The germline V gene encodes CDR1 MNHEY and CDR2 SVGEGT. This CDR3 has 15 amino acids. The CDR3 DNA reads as TGTGCCAGCAGTTACGTGGGGACAGTTCTCACTGAAGCTTTCTTT. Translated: CASSYVGTVLTEAFF.

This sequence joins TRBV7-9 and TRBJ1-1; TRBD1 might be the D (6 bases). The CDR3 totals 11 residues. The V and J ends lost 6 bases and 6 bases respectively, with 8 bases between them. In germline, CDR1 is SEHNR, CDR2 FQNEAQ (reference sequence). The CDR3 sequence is CASSKGAEAFF. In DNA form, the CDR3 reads TGTGCCAGCAGTAAGGGGGCTGAAGCTTTCTTT.

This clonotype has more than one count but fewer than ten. In DNA, the CDR3 is TGTGCCAGCAGTTACCCCACAGTGAACACTGAAGCTTTCTTT. Its translation: CASSYPTVNTEAFF. The chain uses TRBV6-2 or TRBV6-3 and TRBJ1-1, with no clear D. The CDR3 has 14 residues. Germline assignment: CDR1 MNHEY and CDR2 SVGEGT. The V end was cut by 2 bases, the J end by 0 bases, with 7 bases between.

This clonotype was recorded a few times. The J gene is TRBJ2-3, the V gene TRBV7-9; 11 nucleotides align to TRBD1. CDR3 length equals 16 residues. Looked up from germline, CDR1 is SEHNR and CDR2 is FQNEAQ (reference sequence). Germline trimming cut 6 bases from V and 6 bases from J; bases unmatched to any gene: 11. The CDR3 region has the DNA TGTGCCAGCAGTCGTCGGACAGGGGGCTTATCGGATACGCAGTATTTT. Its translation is CASSRRTGGLSDTQYF. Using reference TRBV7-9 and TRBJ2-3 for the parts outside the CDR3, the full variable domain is DTGVSQNPRHKITKRGQNVTFRCDPISEHNRLYWYRQTLGQGPEFLTYFQNEAQLEKSRLLSDRFSAERPKGSFSTLEIQRTEQGDSAMYLCASSRRTGGLSDTQYFGPGTRLTVL.

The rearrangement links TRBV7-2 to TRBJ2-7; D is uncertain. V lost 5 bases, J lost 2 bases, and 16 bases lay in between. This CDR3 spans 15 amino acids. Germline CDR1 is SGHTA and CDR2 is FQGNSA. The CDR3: CASSRPGVFPYEQYF. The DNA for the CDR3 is TGTGCCAGCAGCCGCCCTGGAGTATTCCCCTACGAGCAGTACTTC.

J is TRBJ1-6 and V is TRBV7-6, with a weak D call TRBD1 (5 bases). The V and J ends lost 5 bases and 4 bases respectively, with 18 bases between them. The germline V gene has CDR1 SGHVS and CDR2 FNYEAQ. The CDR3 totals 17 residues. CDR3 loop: CASSLRQMGEYNSPLHF. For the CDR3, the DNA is TGTGCCAGCAGCCTCCGACAGATGGGAGAGTATAATTCACCCCTCCACTTT.

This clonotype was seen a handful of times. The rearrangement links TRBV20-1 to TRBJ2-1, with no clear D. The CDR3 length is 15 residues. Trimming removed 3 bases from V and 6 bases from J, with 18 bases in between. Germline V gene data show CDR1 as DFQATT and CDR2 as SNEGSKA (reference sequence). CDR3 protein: CSASGYRVPGNEQFF. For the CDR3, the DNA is TGCAGTGCTAGCGGGTACCGAGTTCCTGGCAATGAGCAGTTCTTC.

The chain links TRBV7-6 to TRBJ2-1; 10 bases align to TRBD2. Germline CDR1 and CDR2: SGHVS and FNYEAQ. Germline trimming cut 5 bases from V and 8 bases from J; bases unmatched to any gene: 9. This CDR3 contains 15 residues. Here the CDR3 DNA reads TGTGCCAGCAGCCCGGTGGCTAGCGGGGGTGATGAGCAGTTCTTC. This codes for CASSPVASGGDEQFF.

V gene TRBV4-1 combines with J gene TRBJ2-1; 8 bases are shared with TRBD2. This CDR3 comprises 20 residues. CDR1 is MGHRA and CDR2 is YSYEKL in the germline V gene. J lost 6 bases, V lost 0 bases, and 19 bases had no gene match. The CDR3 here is CASSQDPGRAGGESGNEQFF. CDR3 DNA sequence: TGCGCCAGCAGCCAAGATCCTGGACGCGCCGGGGGGGAGAGTGGCAATGAGCAGTTCTTC.

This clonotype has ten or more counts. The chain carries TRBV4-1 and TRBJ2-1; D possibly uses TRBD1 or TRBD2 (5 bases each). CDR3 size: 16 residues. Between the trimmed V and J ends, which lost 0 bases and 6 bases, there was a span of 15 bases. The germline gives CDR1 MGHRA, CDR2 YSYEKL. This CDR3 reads CASSQEPGRGGNEQFF. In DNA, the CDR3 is TGCGCCAGCAGCCAAGAGCCGGGAAGGGGTGGCAATGAGCAGTTCTTC.

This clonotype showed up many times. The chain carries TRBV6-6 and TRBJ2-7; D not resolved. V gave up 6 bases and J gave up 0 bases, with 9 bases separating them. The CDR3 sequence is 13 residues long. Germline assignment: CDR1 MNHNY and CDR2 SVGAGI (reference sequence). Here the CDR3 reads CASSPTSSYEQYF. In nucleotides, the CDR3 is TGTGCCAGCAGCCCGACGAGCTCCTACGAGCAGTACTTC.

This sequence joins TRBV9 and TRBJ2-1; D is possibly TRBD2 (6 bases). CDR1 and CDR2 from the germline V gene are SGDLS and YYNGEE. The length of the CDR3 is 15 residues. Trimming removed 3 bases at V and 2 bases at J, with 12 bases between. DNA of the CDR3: TGTGCCAGCAGCGGGGACTCTAGGCCCTACAATGAGCAGTTCTTC. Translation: CASSGDSRPYNEQFF.